This TCR beta chain was recorded in a study of blood T cell repertoires in COVID-19. This table comes from immunoSEQ multiplex PCR, and its TCRdb copy is limited to in-frame clones, with some not included. Altogether around 250,000 clones are present, about 91% being singletons, with the ten largest covering 1.2%. This CDR3 comprises 15 residues. The V gene end was trimmed by 5 bases and the J gene end by 2 bases; junction bases not matched to a gene: 8. The germline CDR1 and CDR2 sequences are WNHNN and SYGVQD (reference sequence). The genes are TRBV10-1 and TRBJ2-5, with 7 bases fitting TRBD1. The TCR sequence derives from a human donor in a cohort exposed to, infected with or recovered from COVID-19 (not recorded which). The donor label of this sample is uncertain. The sample taken for sequencing was PBMCs or T cells enriched from blood (not recorded which). The CDR3 is CASSPGQAKQETQYF. The CDR3 nucleotides are TGCGCCAGCAGTCCAGGACAGGCGAAACAAGAGACCCAGTACTTC.